A single sample gave rise to the 10 T cell receptor beta chains below, sequenced in a study of blood T cells in healthy people across ages. A second about 6 to 12 cycle PCR used barcoded and J-beta primers. Via MiXCR, TCRdb re-called the 5' RACE reads, giving one row per CDR3 protein. The table has 1.8 million or so distinct CDR3 sequences, around 42% seen once. Sequences were obtained from blood. The receptor set was obtained from a human donor in good health.

The chain combines TRBV6-2 or TRBV6-3 with TRBJ1-3, with a weak D call TRBD1 (5 bases). V lost 0 bases to trimming and J lost 2 bases, with 5 bases between them. This CDR3 contains 14 residues. Germline loops: CDR1 MNHEY, CDR2 SVGEGT. The CDR3 DNA reads TGTGCCAGCAGTTACTCGGGGCCTGGAAACACCATATATTTT. This sequence encodes CASSYSGPGNTIYF.

The CDR3, as DNA: TGTGCCAGCAGAAATTTCGAGCCCTACGAGCAGTACTTC. This translates into CASRNFEPYEQYF. The J gene is TRBJ2-7, the V gene TRBV6-2 or TRBV6-3; D call uncertain. V gave up 6 bases and J gave up 2 bases, with 11 bases separating them. CDR3 length equals 13 residues. CDR1 is MNHEY and CDR2 is SVGEGT in the germline V gene.

This sequence joins TRBV12-3 or TRBV12-4 and TRBJ2-3; 8 positions match TRBD2. Trimming cost V 7 bases and J 1 base; bases outside gene matches: 10. The CDR3 loop spans 16 amino acids. CDR3 sequence: CASTPFTGRGTDTQYF. CDR3 sequence (DNA): TGTGCCAGCACTCCATTCACCGGGAGGGGCACAGATACGCAGTATTTT.

This clonotype has just a few counts. CDR3 sequence (DNA): TGTGCCAGCAGTTACACCTTTTTCCAGGACGAGCAGTACTTC. As protein: CASSYTFFQDEQYF. The chain is built from TRBV6-6 and TRBJ2-5; no reliable D call. The J call is doubtful: the DNA matches TRBJ2-7 better. The CDR3 sequence is 14 residues long. In germline, CDR1 is MNHNY, CDR2 SVGAGI (reference sequence).

This clonotype was seen many times. This rearrangement joins TRBV19 to TRBJ2-6, with D unresolved. This CDR3 has 15 residues. Germline V gene lookup returns CDR1 LNHDA and CDR2 SQIVND (reference sequence). The ends were cut back, 5 bases at V and 0 bases at J, with 8 bases in the middle. Here the CDR3 DNA reads TGTGCCAGTAGTTCTTACATCTCTGGGGCCAACGTCCTGACTTTC. It encodes CASSSYISGANVLTF.

This clonotype was seen only a few times. The chain carries TRBV5-6 and TRBJ1-1; 9 nucleotides line up with TRBD1. Germline CDR1 reads SGHDT; CDR2 reads YYEEEE. The CDR3 totals 14 residues. J was trimmed by 8 bases and V by 4 bases; bases with no gene match: 9. DNA for the CDR3: TGTGCCAGCAGCCCCCATGGACAGGGGCGCGAAGCTTTCTTT. Its translation is CASSPHGQGREAFF.

The gene calls are TRBV19 and TRBJ2-1; a weak D match, TRBD2 (5 bases). The germline CDR1 and CDR2 sequences are LNHDA and SQIVND (reference sequence). The CDR3 length is 12 residues. Trimming removed 4 bases at V and 9 bases at J, with 10 bases between. The CDR3 nucleotides read TGTGCCAGTAGTACAAAGGCGGGTGAGCAGTTCTTC. Translating it yields CASSTKAGEQFF.

This rearrangement joins TRBV7-2 to TRBJ2-6, with D possibly matching TRBD1 (6 bases). There are 15 residues in the CDR3. Germline V gives CDR1 SGHTA, CDR2 FQGNSA. The V end lost 6 bases, the J end lost 1 base, and 10 bases lay between the germline ends. CDR3 sequence reads: CASRATGSGANVLTF. The CDR3 DNA reads as TGTGCCAGCAGGGCTACAGGGTCTGGGGCCAACGTCCTGACTTTC.

This clonotype has only a few counts. CDR3 region: CASSYSLRNEKLFF. CDR3 in DNA: TGTGCCAGCAGTTACAGTTTACGGAATGAAAAACTGTTTTTT. V is TRBV6-5 and J is TRBJ1-4, with D unclear. There are 14 residues in the CDR3. In germline, CDR1 is MNHEY, CDR2 SVGAGI. V gave up 2 bases and J gave up 5 bases, with 9 bases separating them.

The CDR3 region has the DNA TGTGCCAGCTTCCAACAGGGAATTGGTGAAAAACTGTTTTTT. This sequence encodes CASFQQGIGEKLFF. The chain is built from TRBV12-3 or TRBV12-4 and TRBJ1-4, with a possible D match to TRBD1 (6 bases). Trimming took 8 bases from V and 7 from J, leaving 17 bases between them. This CDR3 contains 14 residues.